This TCR beta chain was identified in a study of T cells in Graves' hyperthyroidism and ophthalmopathy. There are many counts of this clonotype. V shed 2 bases, J shed 3 bases, and the junction held 15 bases outside the gene matches. Germline loops: CDR1 KGHDR, CDR2 SFDVKD. The CDR3 covers 19 residues. RNA transcripts served as the template for amplifying TCR beta CDR3 regions. During a first-round RT-PCR of the TCR CDR3, the HTBI primer set was used. MiXCR was run by TCRdb on the multiplex PCR reads, yielding one entry per CDR3 protein. The data hold around 240,000 distinct CDR3 sequences, with roughly 15% observed a single time.

The origin of this receptor is a woman aged 18-35 years with Graves' ophthalmopathy. The material sequenced was blood. The rearrangement joins TRBV24-1 to TRBJ2-7, with 10 bases fitting TRBD2. Written as DNA, the CDR3 is TGTGCCACCAGTGATTCTAGCGGGAGTTCCCATGGGGGAGGCTACGAGCAGTACTTC. Its protein product is CATSDSSGSSHGGGYEQYF.